A single sample gave rise to the 20 T cell receptor beta chains below, sequenced in a study of T cells after yellow fever vaccination. Each CDR3 protein gets one entry after TCRdb re-called the 5' RACE reads with MiXCR. The data hold 400,000 or so distinct CDR3 sequences, with 6.2% observed a single time. Here the sequenced sample was PBMCs, taken 5 days after the yellow fever booster vaccination. The receptors come from a man aged 25 to 40 who received the YFV17D yellow fever vaccine.

CDR3 sequence reads: CASSLTSVDTQYF. The CDR3, as DNA: TGTGCCAGCAGTTTGACTAGCGTAGATACGCAGTATTTT. The V call is TRBV12-3 or TRBV12-4, the J call TRBJ2-3; TRBD2 agrees at 8 bases. This CDR3 contains 13 residues. Trimming removed 3 bases from V and 5 bases from J; junction bases left unmatched: 1.

CDR3 bases: TGCAGTGCTAGCCCGGACAGGGATTATTCACCCCTCCACTTT. Amino acids: CSASPDRDYSPLHF. The rearrangement uses TRBV20-1 and TRBJ1-6; TRBD1 matches at 8 bases. Per the germline V gene, CDR1 is DFQATT and CDR2 is SNEGSKA (reference sequence). The CDR3 has 14 residues. V shed 3 bases, J shed 8 bases, and the junction held 6 bases outside the gene matches.

Ten or more counts support this clonotype. The chain is built from TRBV5-1 and TRBJ2-1; 7 bases align to TRBD2. This CDR3 spans 16 amino acids. Per germline, CDR1 SGHRS and CDR2 YFSETQ. J gave up 6 bases and V 2 bases, and 11 bases lay outside the gene matches. The CDR3 coding sequence is TGCGCCAGCAGCTTTATGAGGGAGGGCCCCCTCAATGAGCAGTTCTTC. As protein: CASSFMREGPLNEQFF.

This clonotype appeared many times. V is TRBV3-1 and J is TRBJ2-5, with D possibly matching TRBD2 (5 bases). Germline values: CDR1 LGHDT, CDR2 YNNKEL (reference sequence). Trimming removed 11 bases at V and 1 base at J, with 11 bases between. The CDR3 totals 12 residues. The DNA of the CDR3 is TGTGCCTCCCGGGCGGGCCAAGAGACCCAGTACTTC. This encodes CASRAGQETQYF.

The gene calls are TRBV20-1 and TRBJ1-5, with a tentative D call TRBD1 (6 bases). The V end was cut by 5 bases, the J end by 4 bases, with 15 bases between. This CDR3 has 14 residues. Germline V gene sequence: CDR1 DFQATT, CDR2 SNEGSKA (reference sequence). CDR3 nucleotide sequence: TGCAGTGCTTCCCGAAGGGGGTTGAATCAGCCCCAGCATTTT. The encoded protein is CSASRRGLNQPQHF.

This clonotype has at least ten counts. V and J are TRBV12-3 or TRBV12-4 and TRBJ1-5, with 7 bases matching TRBD1. V trimming: 5 bases; J trimming: 3 bases; junction bases outside the gene matches: 4. This CDR3 comprises 14 residues. CDR3 protein: CASSPGQLNQPQHF. CDR3 DNA sequence: TGTGCCAGCAGTCCGGGACAGCTCAATCAGCCCCAGCATTTT.

In its sample, this clonotype was seen a few times. V and J are TRBV12-3 or TRBV12-4 and TRBJ2-5; D uncertain. The length of the CDR3 is 14 residues. V was pared by 3 bases and J by 5 bases, with 13 bases between. The CDR3 here is CASSLGGPGETQYF. As DNA, the CDR3 is TGTGCCAGCAGTTTGGGTGGGCCTGGGGAGACCCAGTACTTC.

This clonotype was seen ten or more times. The chain uses TRBV7-2 and TRBJ2-3; D uncertain. From germline, CDR1 is SGHTA and CDR2 FQGNSA. CDR3 length: 12 residues. Trimming removed 4 bases at V and 2 bases at J, with 4 bases between. As DNA, the CDR3 is TGTGCCAGCAGCTCGTACACAGATACGCAGTATTTT. Residues: CASSSYTDTQYF.

The V and J genes are TRBV6-2 or TRBV6-3 and TRBJ2-1, with unresolved D. Germline CDR1 is MNHEY and CDR2 is SVGEGT. Deletions cut 6 bases from V and 0 bases from J, with 6 bases between. CDR3 size: 13 residues. For the CDR3, the DNA is TGTGCCAGCAGCTCGTTCTCCTACAATGAGCAGTTCTTC. It encodes CASSSFSYNEQFF.

This clonotype was found a few times. The V call is TRBV29-1, the J call TRBJ2-5; the D is unclear. V shed 7 bases and J shed 2 bases, with 8 bases lying between them. The CDR3 loop spans 11 amino acids. The germline CDR1 and CDR2 sequences are SQVTM and ANQGSEA. The CDR3 sequence is CSDTEQETQYF. The CDR3 coding sequence is TGCAGCGACACAGAGCAAGAGACCCAGTACTTC.

The CDR3 nucleotides are TGCGCCAGCACCACGATTATCGAGACAGGGAAAACCTACGAGCAGTACTTC. Translated, it gives CASTTIIETGKTYEQYF. This chain links TRBV23-1 with TRBJ2-7; TRBD1 aligns across 7 bases. TRBV23-1 is treated as an ORF (open reading frame) with a function not yet certain. The trim removed 7 bases at V and 2 bases at J, leaving 17 bases unmatched. The CDR3 has 17 amino acids.

This clonotype was seen only a few times. This chain's CDR3 is CASSQTATSGRFQFF. The CDR3 DNA follows: TGTGCCAGCAGCCAAACAGCAACTAGCGGGAGGTTTCAGTTCTTC. This sequence joins TRBV7-2 and TRBJ2-1, with 12 positions matching TRBD2. CDR3 length: 15 residues. Unmatched junction bases numbered 12, after V lost 5 bases and J lost 13 bases. In germline, CDR1 is SGHTA, CDR2 FQGNSA.

This clonotype was detected only a few times. The chain couples TRBV9 to TRBJ2-2; TRBD2 matches 7 bases. From germline, CDR1 is SGDLS and CDR2 YYNGEE. This CDR3 has 16 amino acids. J gave up 2 bases and V 0 bases, and 4 bases lay outside the gene matches. This CDR3 reads CASSVDPSGNTGELFF. Here the CDR3 DNA reads TGTGCCAGCAGCGTAGATCCTAGCGGTAACACCGGGGAGCTGTTTTTT.

The chain carries TRBV18 and TRBJ1-1; D unresolved. Germline V gives CDR1 KGHSH, CDR2 LQKENI. V lost 3 bases and J lost 10, with 12 bases in between. The CDR3 is made up of 12 amino acids. The CDR3 DNA reads as TGTGCCAGCTCACCCGATTACTCAACAGCTTTCTTT. This sequence encodes CASSPDYSTAFF.

This clonotype was recorded many times. V and J are TRBV12-3 or TRBV12-4 and TRBJ2-1, with TRBD2 matching 10 bases. V lost 6 bases, J lost 8 bases, and 7 bases stayed unmatched. The CDR3 runs to 14 residues. The CDR3 coding sequence is TGTGCCAGCAGAAGGACTAGCGGATTTGATGAGCAGTTCTTC. This codes for CASRRTSGFDEQFF.

The V gene is TRBV20-1, the J gene TRBJ2-1; the D is unclear. Germline assignment: CDR1 DFQATT and CDR2 SNEGSKA (reference sequence). The CDR3 runs to 14 residues. With 0 bases removed from V and 4 bases from J, the gap between germline ends came to 10 bases. CDR3 sequence (DNA): TGCAGTGCTAGAGATCTTCAACCGTACAATGAGCAGTTCTTC. Amino acid sequence: CSARDLQPYNEQFF.

This clonotype was seen a handful of times. The chain recombines TRBV5-6 with TRBJ2-7; tentatively, D is TRBD1 or TRBD2 (6 bases each). This CDR3 has 14 residues. CDR1 and CDR2 (germline): SGHDT, YYEEEE. V was shortened by 4 bases and J by 2 bases, with 13 bases between the two germline ends. CDR3 DNA sequence: TGTGCCAGCAGCCAATTAAGGGGGGCCTACGAGCAGTACTTC. Translated: CASSQLRGAYEQYF.

Here the CDR3 reads CATSSNRGGEQFF. The CDR3 DNA sequence: TGTGCCACCAGCAGTAACAGGGGCGGTGAGCAGTTCTTC. The chain recombines TRBV15 with TRBJ2-1; the match to TRBD1 covers 7 bases. CDR3 length equals 13 residues. Germline V lookup: CDR1 LNHNV, CDR2 YYDKDF (reference sequence). Trimming took 3 bases from V and 9 from J; bases not matched to a gene: 5.

The J gene is TRBJ2-7, the V gene TRBV3-1; D perhaps matches TRBD2 (6 bases). The germline V and J ends were trimmed by 4 bases and 6 bases, with 16 bases remaining between them. The CDR3 runs to 14 residues. CDR1 LGHDT and CDR2 YNNKEL come from the germline V gene (reference sequence). The CDR3: CASSPVGGPAEQYF. DNA of the CDR3: TGTGCCAGCAGCCCGGTAGGAGGGCCAGCCGAGCAGTACTTC.

This clonotype was observed at least ten times. The J gene is TRBJ2-5, the V gene TRBV12-3 or TRBV12-4; perhaps D is TRBD1 or TRBD2 (7 bases each). Trimming shortened V by 7 bases and J by 1 base, and 19 bases separated the two germline ends. This CDR3 has 16 residues. CDR3 DNA sequence: TGTGCCAGCACTCATAAATCAGGGGGGGTCCAAGAGACCCAGTACTTC. Its protein is CASTHKSGGVQETQYF.